These 16 T cell receptor beta chains share one sample of origin, sequenced in a study of shared clonotypes between healthy human individuals. The data were produced by immunoSEQ multiplex PCR, yet TCRdb's version contains in-frame clones alone and is incomplete. The sample carries a few million clones, less than 95% recorded once. What was sequenced was naive CD4+ T cells from PBMCs. Documented subset: CD45RA+ positively selected. All receptors come from a man between 18 and 29 years old in good health. Some clones in this sample may be carry-over from other donors' samples.

V is TRBV7-2 and J is TRBJ2-2; tentatively, D is TRBD2 (6 bases). The germline CDR1 and CDR2 sequences are SGHTA and FQGNSA. With 0 bases removed from V and 4 bases from J, the gap between germline ends came to 9 bases. The CDR3 has 15 residues. The DNA of the CDR3 is TGTGCCAGCAGCTTAGCGTCCGGGGGCACCGGGGAGCTGTTTTTT. The encoded protein is CASSLASGGTGELFF.

The CDR3 loop is CSVQQGLNTGELFF. Written as DNA, the CDR3 is TGCAGCGTCCAACAGGGGTTAAACACCGGGGAGCTGTTTTTT. V is TRBV29-1 and J is TRBJ2-2, with 7 bases fitting TRBD1. With V trimmed by 6 bases and J by 2 bases, 6 bases remained unmatched. The CDR3 spans 14 residues. Germline assignment: CDR1 SQVTM and CDR2 ANQGSEA.

The V and J genes are TRBV2 and TRBJ2-5; no clear D gene. CDR1 and CDR2 from the germline V gene are SNHLY and FYNNEI. The CDR3 is 11 residues long. The V end lost 1 base, the J end lost 7 bases, and 4 bases lay between the germline ends. The CDR3 loop reads CASSEGWTQYF. DNA of the CDR3: TGTGCCAGCAGTGAAGGTTGGACCCAGTACTTC.

This clone came up a few times. This sequence joins TRBV5-1 and TRBJ1-3; perhaps TRBD1 as D (6 bases). Trimming removed 6 bases from V and 1 base from J, with 11 bases in between. Germline CDR1 is SGHRS and CDR2 is YFSETQ. The CDR3 has 14 residues. CDR3 amino acids: CASTPGTSGNTIYF. Written as DNA, the CDR3 is TGCGCCAGCACCCCGGGGACATCTGGAAACACCATATATTTT.

The genes are TRBV5-8 and TRBJ2-3, with 7 nucleotides matching TRBD2. V lost 6 bases and J lost 5; bases outside the gene matches: 24. The CDR3 is 19 amino acids. Germline V gene lookup returns CDR1 SGHTS and CDR2 YDEGEE. CDR3 protein: CASTTLGERGRAEGDTQYF. The DNA for the CDR3 is TGTGCCAGCACCACTTTGGGCGAAAGAGGGAGGGCCGAGGGAGATACGCAGTATTTT.

The gene calls are TRBV28 and TRBJ1-2, with a possible D match to TRBD1 (5 bases). This CDR3 is built from 15 residues. Per germline, CDR1 MDHEN and CDR2 SYDVKM. Trimming cost V 4 bases and J 1 base, with 13 bases left between them. This chain's CDR3 is CASSSGTVLNYGYTF. The DNA for the CDR3 is TGTGCCAGCAGTTCCGGGACCGTCCTTAACTATGGCTACACCTTC.

V gene TRBV2 combines with J gene TRBJ2-6; no clear D gene. V dropped 6 bases and J dropped 0 bases, with 6 bases sitting between them. There are 14 residues in the CDR3. CDR1 is SNHLY, CDR2 FYNNEI, per germline. The CDR3 DNA is TGTGCCAGCAGCTTATACTCTGGGGCCAACGTCCTGACTTTC. Protein sequence: CASSLYSGANVLTF.

The V call is TRBV19, the J call TRBJ2-7, with a possible D match to TRBD2 (6 bases). CDR1 and CDR2 (germline): LNHDA, SQIVND (reference sequence). V was clipped by 4 bases and J by 2 bases, with 9 bases between them. The CDR3 is 13 amino acids. The CDR3: CASSTQRAYEQYF. The CDR3 DNA reads as TGTGCCAGTAGTACCCAGCGGGCCTACGAGCAGTACTTC.

The rearrangement joins TRBV13 to TRBJ2-2, with D perhaps being TRBD1 or TRBD2 (5 bases each). The ends were cut back, 5 bases at V and 4 bases at J, with 17 bases in the middle. Germline V gene sequence: CDR1 PRHDT, CDR2 FYEKMQ (reference sequence). The CDR3 has 16 amino acids. Written as DNA, the CDR3 is TGTGCCAGCAGCAGCACGGGACGCCGGGGCACCGGGGAGCTGTTTTTT. It translates to CASSSTGRRGTGELFF.

This clone was counted a few times. This chain connects TRBV19 to TRBJ1-1, with D unresolved. Germline V gives CDR1 LNHDA, CDR2 SQIVND (reference sequence). The V and J ends lost 5 bases and 4 bases respectively, with 17 bases between them. The CDR3 loop spans 15 amino acids. DNA of the CDR3: TGTGCCAGTAGTCTCCAGACCCCGGGGAGCACTGAAGCTTTCTTT. Protein product: CASSLQTPGSTEAFF.

Of note for this clone: Within the sample, other DNA sequences also encode this same CDR3. V is TRBV5-1 and J is TRBJ1-1; D is possibly TRBD1 (5 bases). From germline, CDR1 is SGHRS and CDR2 YFSETQ. With 0 bases removed from V and 2 bases from J, the gap between germline ends came to 8 bases. The CDR3 totals 14 residues. CDR3 amino acids: CASSLDRQNTEAFF. In DNA, the CDR3 is TGCGCCAGCAGCTTGGACAGGCAAAACACTGAAGCTTTCTTT. Complete variable domain (other parts from reference TRBV5-1 and TRBJ1-1): KAGVTQTPRYLIKTRGQQVTLSCSPISGHRSVSWYQQTPGQGLQFLFEYFSETQRNKGNFPGRFSGRQFSNSRSEMNVSTLELGDSALYLCASSLDRQNTEAFFGQGTRLTVV.

V usage is TRBV15 and J usage is TRBJ2-7; 9 bases are a match to TRBD1. The CDR3 is made up of 15 amino acids. CDR1 is LNHNV and CDR2 is YYDKDF in the germline V gene (reference sequence). J gave up 7 bases and V 1 base, and 8 bases lay outside the gene matches. The CDR3 coding sequence is TGTGCCACCAGCAGAGGGACAGGGGTTTTGGGTGAGCAGTACTTC. Its protein is CATSRGTGVLGEQYF.

This rearrangement joins TRBV6-6 to TRBJ2-5; D is unclear. V was trimmed by 7 bases and J by 5 bases, leaving 8 bases between them. The length of the CDR3 is 11 residues. Germline CDR1 MNHNY, CDR2 SVGAGI (reference sequence). This chain's CDR3 is CASTMGETQYF. CDR3 nucleotides: TGTGCCAGCACTATGGGGGAGACCCAGTACTTC.

The rearrangement uses TRBV5-1 and TRBJ1-1; tentative D call: TRBD1 (6 bases). Germline V lookup: CDR1 SGHRS, CDR2 YFSETQ. The CDR3 length is 14 residues. The ends were cut back, 0 bases at V and 7 bases at J, with 13 bases in the middle. The CDR3 DNA is TGCGCCAGCAGCTTGGATCCGGGGGCGTTTGAAGCTTTCTTT. Its protein product is CASSLDPGAFEAFF.

The chain joins TRBV5-1 to TRBJ1-4; no clear D. Deletions cut 1 base from V and 8 bases from J, with 12 bases between. In germline, CDR1 is SGHRS, CDR2 YFSETQ. The CDR3 totals 14 residues. CDR3 sequence (DNA): TGCGCCAGCAGCTTGCTCCGGGCCGGAGAAAAACTGTTTTTT. It codes for CASSLLRAGEKLFF.

The V call is TRBV7-9, the J call TRBJ1-1; 9 nucleotides line up with TRBD1. The CDR3 contains 16 residues. Germline loops: CDR1 SEHNR, CDR2 FQNEAQ (reference sequence). V gave up 6 bases and J gave up 4 bases; unmatched junction bases: 12. The CDR3 loop reads CASSPRTGVRSTEAFF. CDR3 nucleotides: TGTGCCAGCAGTCCTCGGACAGGGGTTCGTAGCACTGAAGCTTTCTTT.